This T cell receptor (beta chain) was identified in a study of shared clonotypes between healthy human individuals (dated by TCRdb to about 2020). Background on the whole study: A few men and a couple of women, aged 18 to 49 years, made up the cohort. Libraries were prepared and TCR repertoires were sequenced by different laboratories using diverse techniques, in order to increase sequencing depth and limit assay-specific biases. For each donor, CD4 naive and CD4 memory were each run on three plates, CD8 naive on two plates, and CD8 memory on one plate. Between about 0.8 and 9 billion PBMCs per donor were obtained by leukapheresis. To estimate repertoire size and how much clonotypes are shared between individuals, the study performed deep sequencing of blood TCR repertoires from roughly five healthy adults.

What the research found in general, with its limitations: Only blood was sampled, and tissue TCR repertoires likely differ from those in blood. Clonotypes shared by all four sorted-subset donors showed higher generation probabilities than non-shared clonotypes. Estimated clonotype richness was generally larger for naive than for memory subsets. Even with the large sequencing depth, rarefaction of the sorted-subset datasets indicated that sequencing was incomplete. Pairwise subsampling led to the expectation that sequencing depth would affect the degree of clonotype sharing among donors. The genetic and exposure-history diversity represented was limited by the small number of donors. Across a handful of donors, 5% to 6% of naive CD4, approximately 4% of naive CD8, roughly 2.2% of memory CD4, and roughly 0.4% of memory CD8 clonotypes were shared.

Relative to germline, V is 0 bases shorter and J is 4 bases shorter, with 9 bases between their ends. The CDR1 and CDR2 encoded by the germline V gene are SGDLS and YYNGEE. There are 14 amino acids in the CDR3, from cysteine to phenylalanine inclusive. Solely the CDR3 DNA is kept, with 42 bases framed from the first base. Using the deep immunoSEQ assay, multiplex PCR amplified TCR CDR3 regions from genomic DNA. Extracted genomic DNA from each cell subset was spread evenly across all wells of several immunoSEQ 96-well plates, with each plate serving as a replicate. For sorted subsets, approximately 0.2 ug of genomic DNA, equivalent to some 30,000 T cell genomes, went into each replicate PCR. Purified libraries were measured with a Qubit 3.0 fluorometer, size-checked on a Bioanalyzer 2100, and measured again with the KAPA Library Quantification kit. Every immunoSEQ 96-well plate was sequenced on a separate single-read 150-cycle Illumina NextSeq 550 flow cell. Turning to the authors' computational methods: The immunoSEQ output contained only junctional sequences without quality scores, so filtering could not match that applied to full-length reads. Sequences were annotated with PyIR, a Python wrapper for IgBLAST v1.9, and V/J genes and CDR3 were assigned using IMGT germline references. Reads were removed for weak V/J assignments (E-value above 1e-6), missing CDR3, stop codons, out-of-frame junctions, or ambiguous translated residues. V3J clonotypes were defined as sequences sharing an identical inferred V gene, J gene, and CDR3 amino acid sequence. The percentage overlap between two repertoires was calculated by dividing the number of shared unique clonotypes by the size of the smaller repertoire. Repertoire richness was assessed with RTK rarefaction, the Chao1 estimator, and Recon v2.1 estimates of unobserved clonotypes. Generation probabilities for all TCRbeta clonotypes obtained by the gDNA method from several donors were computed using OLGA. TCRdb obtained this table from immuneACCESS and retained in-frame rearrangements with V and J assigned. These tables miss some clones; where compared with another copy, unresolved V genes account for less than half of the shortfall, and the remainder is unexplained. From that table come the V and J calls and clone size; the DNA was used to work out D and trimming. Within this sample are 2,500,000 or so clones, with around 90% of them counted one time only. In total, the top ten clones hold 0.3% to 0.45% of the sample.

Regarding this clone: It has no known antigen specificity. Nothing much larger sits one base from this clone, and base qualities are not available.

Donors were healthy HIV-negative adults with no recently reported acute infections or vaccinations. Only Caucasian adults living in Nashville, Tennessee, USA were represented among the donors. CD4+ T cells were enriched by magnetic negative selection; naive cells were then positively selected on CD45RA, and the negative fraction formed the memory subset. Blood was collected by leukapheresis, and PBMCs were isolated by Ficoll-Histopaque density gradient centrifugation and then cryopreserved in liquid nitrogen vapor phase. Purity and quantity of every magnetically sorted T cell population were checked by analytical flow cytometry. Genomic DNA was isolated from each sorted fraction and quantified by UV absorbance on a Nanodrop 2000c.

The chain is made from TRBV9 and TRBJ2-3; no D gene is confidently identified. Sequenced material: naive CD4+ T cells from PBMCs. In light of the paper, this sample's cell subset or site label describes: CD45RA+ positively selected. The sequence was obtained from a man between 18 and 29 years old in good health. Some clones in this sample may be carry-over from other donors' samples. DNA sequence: TGTGCCAGCAGCGTAGCCCATGTCCCAGATACGCAGTATTTT. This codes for CASSVAHVPDTQYF. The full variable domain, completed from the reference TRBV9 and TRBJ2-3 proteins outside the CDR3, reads DSGVTQTPKHLITATGQRVTLRCSPRSGDLSVYWYQQSLDQGLQFLIQYYNGEERAKGNILERFSAQQFPDLHSELNLSSLELGDSALYFCASSVAHVPDTQYFGPGTRLTVL.